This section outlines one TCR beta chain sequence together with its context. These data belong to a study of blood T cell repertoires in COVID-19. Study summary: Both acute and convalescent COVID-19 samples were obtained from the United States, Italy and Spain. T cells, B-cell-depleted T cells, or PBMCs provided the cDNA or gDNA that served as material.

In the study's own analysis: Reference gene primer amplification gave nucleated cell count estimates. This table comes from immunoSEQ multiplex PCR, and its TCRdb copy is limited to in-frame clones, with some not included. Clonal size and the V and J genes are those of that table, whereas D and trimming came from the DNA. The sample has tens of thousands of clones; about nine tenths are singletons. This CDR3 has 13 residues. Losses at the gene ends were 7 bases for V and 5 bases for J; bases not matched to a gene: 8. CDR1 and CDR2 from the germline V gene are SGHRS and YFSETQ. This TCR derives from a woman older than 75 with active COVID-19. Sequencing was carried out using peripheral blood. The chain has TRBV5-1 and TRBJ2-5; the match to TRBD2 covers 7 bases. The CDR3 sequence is CASGREFGETQYF. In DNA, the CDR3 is TGCGCCAGCGGGCGGGAGTTCGGGGAGACCCAGTACTTC.